This T cell receptor beta chain appears in the sequencing data of a study of identical twins. Donors were all healthy Caucasians. This clonotype was recorded a few times. Germline V lookup: CDR1 MNHEY, CDR2 SMNVEV (reference sequence). V trimming: 3 bases; J trimming: 7 bases; junction bases outside the gene matches: 18. The length of the CDR3 is 19 residues. Template switching added a universal primer binding site, and final cDNA carried unique molecular identifiers. Each CDR3 protein gets one entry after TCRdb re-called the 5' RACE reads with MiXCR. This table holds hundreds of thousands of distinct CDR3 sequences, roughly 6% found once.

This sequence joins TRBV27 and TRBJ2-2; 9 nucleotides align to TRBD1. The sample taken for sequencing was naive T cells sorted from blood. The source is a man younger than 35 in good health. Here the CDR3 reads CASSLPSPRTGAELGELFF. The CDR3 DNA is TGTGCCAGCAGTTTGCCTTCCCCCCGGACAGGGGCCGAGCTCGGGGAGCTGTTTTTT.